The 16 T cell receptor beta chains below come from one sample, sequenced in a study of human T cells and chemical hapten exposure. Sample time point: patch test 1, 2 weeks after DPC sensitization. The treatment denotes: therapeutic diphenylcyclopropenone sensitization with weekly scalp DPC. Extraction yielded total RNA from whole blood (unfractionated). TCRdb re-called the RACE reads through MiXCR, storing one row per CDR3 protein. The sample holds 40,000 or so distinct CDR3 sequences, around 3.8% seen once. The material was whole blood, obtained in connection with sensitization to the hapten diphenylcyclopropenone (DPC). The receptors here all came from a middle-aged man with alopecia areata. Some clones in this sample may be carry-over from other donors' samples.

This clonotype was seen many times. The chain joins TRBV7-9 to TRBJ2-7; TRBD2 aligns across 7 bases. The J segment lost 0 bases and the V segment lost 5 bases, leaving 13 bases of the junction unmatched. CDR1 is SEHNR and CDR2 is FQNEAQ in the germline V gene (reference sequence). This CDR3 is built from 17 residues. The CDR3 loop reads CASSPMTASGISYEQYF. Written as DNA, the CDR3 is TGTGCCAGCAGCCCCATGACTGCGAGCGGGATCTCCTACGAGCAGTACTTC. Full variable domain (outside the CDR3, taken from reference TRBV7-9 and TRBJ2-7): DTGVSQNPRHKITKRGQNVTFRCDPISEHNRLYWYRQTLGQGPEFLTYFQNEAQLEKSRLLSDRFSAERPKGSFSTLEIQRTEQGDSAMYLCASSPMTASGISYEQYFGPGTRLTVT.

Points on this clonotype: With a much larger clone just one base away, this may be a read error. The J gene is TRBJ2-7, the V gene TRBV28; 7 bases fit TRBD1. The CDR3 has 12 amino acids. Germline CDR1 and CDR2: MDHEN and SYDVKM. CDR3 bases: TGTGTCAGCAGTTCACAGGGGTGGGAGCAGTACTTC. Translated, it gives CVSSSQGWEQYF.

This clonotype has at least ten counts. The CDR3 loop is CASSVVQGLNTEAFF. DNA of the CDR3: TGCGCCAGCAGCGTCGTACAGGGGCTGAACACTGAAGCTTTCTTT. This sequence joins TRBV5-1 and TRBJ1-1; TRBD1 agrees at 7 bases. Germline lookup yields CDR1 SGHRS and CDR2 YFSETQ. The CDR3 length is 15 residues. V lost 4 bases to trimming and J lost 0 bases; unmatched junction nucleotides: 6.

This clonotype was counted ten times or more. The chain carries TRBV10-3 and TRBJ1-1; D gene unclear. CDR3 size: 13 residues. Germline assignment: CDR1 ENHRY and CDR2 SYGVKD. Deletions cut 4 bases from V and 1 base from J, with 7 bases between. The CDR3 region is CAISVPGNTEAFF. DNA of the CDR3: TGTGCCATCAGTGTTCCAGGGAACACTGAAGCTTTCTTT.

Points on this clonotype: One base away lies a much larger clone, so this may be a sequencing read error. The rearrangement joins TRBV4-1 to TRBJ2-1, with D unresolved. V was clipped by 1 base and J by 5 bases, with 12 bases between them. CDR1 is MGHRA, CDR2 YSYEKL, per germline. This CDR3 region has 15 residues. CDR3 sequence (DNA): TGCGCCAGCAGCCAAGTCGTCCTATCAAACAATGAGCAGTTCTTC. Encoded protein: CASSQVVLSNNEQFF.

This clonotype was seen at least ten times. The rearrangement uses TRBV2 and TRBJ2-6; tentative D call: TRBD1 (6 bases). The CDR3 extends over 16 amino acids. The germline V gene has CDR1 SNHLY and CDR2 FYNNEI. The germline V and J ends were trimmed by 6 bases and 1 base, with 13 bases remaining between them. CDR3 sequence: CASSRQALSGANVLTF. Written as DNA, the CDR3 is TGTGCCAGCAGCCGACAGGCCTTGTCTGGGGCCAACGTCCTGACTTTC. Drawing the rest from reference TRBV2 and TRBJ2-6, the complete variable domain is EPEVTQTPSHQVTQMGQEVILRCVPISNHLYFYWYRQILGQKVEFLVSFYNNEISEKSEIFDDQFSVERPDGSNFTLKIRSTKLEDSAMYFCASSRQALSGANVLTFGAGSRLTVL.

This clonotype was detected a few times. The chain carries TRBV29-1 and TRBJ1-1, with TRBD1 matching 9 bases. The CDR3 has 13 residues. V dropped 7 bases and J dropped 11; count of bases not matched to a gene: 14. Germline loops: CDR1 SQVTM, CDR2 ANQGSEA. In DNA, the CDR3 is TGCAGCGCAAAACAGGGGGCGGACTTACAGGCTTTCTTT. Its translation is CSAKQGADLQAFF.

This clonotype was counted many times. The chain uses TRBV6-5 and TRBJ2-7; D is uncertain. V shed 1 base and J shed 0 bases, with 10 bases lying between them. The CDR3 length is 15 residues. The germline gives CDR1 MNHEY, CDR2 SVGAGI. CDR3 amino acids: CASSYYKGSSYEQYF. CDR3 DNA sequence: TGTGCCAGCAGTTACTATAAGGGAAGCTCCTACGAGCAGTACTTC.

The chain is built from TRBV18 and TRBJ1-3; 11 bases map to TRBD1. The germline V gene has CDR1 KGHSH and CDR2 LQKENI. CDR3 length equals 17 residues. Trimming removed 3 bases from V and 0 bases from J; junction bases left unmatched: 4. CDR3 protein: CASSPLGTGGSGNTIYF. DNA for the CDR3: TGTGCCAGCTCACCCCTCGGGACAGGGGGCTCTGGAAACACCATATATTTT. The variable domain in full, completed from reference TRBV18 and TRBJ1-3, reads NAGVMQNPRHLVRRRGQEARLRCSPMKGHSHVYWYRQLPEEGLKFMVYLQKENIIDESGMPKERFSAEFPKEGPSILRIQQVVRGDSAAYFCASSPLGTGGSGNTIYFGEGSWLTVV.

As for this clonotype: Given a much more abundant clone one base away, this may be a read error. The chain is built from TRBV27 and TRBJ2-2; D unresolved. The germline gives CDR1 MNHEY, CDR2 SMNVEV (reference sequence). The CDR3 contains 14 residues. V lost 6 bases to trimming and J lost 5 bases, with 13 bases between them. CDR3 nucleotide sequence: TGTGCCAGCAGGCCAGAGGTGGCGACCGGGGAGCTGTTTTTT. Its translation is CASRPEVATGELFF.

This clonotype was detected many times. This rearrangement joins TRBV19 to TRBJ1-5; D unclear. V lost 9 bases to trimming and J lost 5 bases, with 11 bases between them. Per germline, CDR1 LNHDA and CDR2 SQIVND (reference sequence). The CDR3 extends over 12 amino acids. CDR3 loop: CASGPKHQPQHF. CDR3 sequence (DNA): TGTGCCAGCGGACCGAAGCATCAGCCCCAGCATTTT. The whole variable domain, remainder taken from reference TRBV19 and TRBJ1-5, is DGGITQSPKYLFRKEGQNVTLSCEQNLNHDAMYWYRQDPGQGLRLIYYSQIVNDFQKGDIAEGYSVSREKKESFPLTVTSAQKNPTAFYLCASGPKHQPQHFGDGTRLSIL.

This clonotype was detected many times. This sequence joins TRBV10-1 and TRBJ1-1; unclear D gene. The germline V and J ends were trimmed by 6 bases and 0 bases, with 8 bases remaining between them. Germline V gives CDR1 WNHNN, CDR2 SYGVQD (reference sequence). CDR3 length: 13 amino acids. The DNA of the CDR3 is TGCGCCAGCAGAATAGGATTGAACACTGAAGCTTTCTTT. Translating gives CASRIGLNTEAFF.

Turning to this clonotype: One base away lies a much larger clone, so this may be a sequencing read error. V usage is TRBV7-2 and J usage is TRBJ2-5; D gene uncertain. CDR3 size: 12 residues. Germline V gene lookup returns CDR1 SGHTA and CDR2 FQGNSA. In DNA form, the CDR3 reads TGTGCCAGCAGCTTAGGGCCCGAGAGCCAGTACTTC. It translates to CASSLGPESQYF.

This clonotype was observed at least ten times. This sequence joins TRBV5-1 and TRBJ1-2; 7 bases align to TRBD1. The CDR3 has 15 residues. Germline CDR1 reads SGHRS; CDR2 reads YFSETQ. J gave up 5 bases and V 0 bases, and 7 bases lay outside the gene matches. CDR3 protein: CASSLGDGTVYGYTF. As DNA, the CDR3 is TGCGCCAGCAGCTTGGGGGACGGGACAGTATATGGCTACACCTTC.

On this clonotype: A single base separates this from a much larger clone, so it may be a read error. J is TRBJ1-1 and V is TRBV12-3 or TRBV12-4; no reliable D call. This CDR3 has 14 amino acids. The CDR3 DNA reads as TGTGCCAGCAATTTAGGACGGAGGAACACTGAAGCTTTCTTT. The encoded protein is CASNLGRRNTEAFF.

This clonotype was seen at least ten times. The chain carries TRBV20-1 and TRBJ2-7, with 8 bases that match TRBD2. Germline assignment: CDR1 DFQATT and CDR2 SNEGSKA (reference sequence). Losses at the gene ends were 5 bases for V and 6 bases for J; bases not matched to a gene: 9. The CDR3 sequence is 13 residues long. The CDR3 is CSASRTSRGEQYF. CDR3 DNA: TGCAGTGCTTCCCGGACTAGCCGAGGCGAGCAGTACTTC.